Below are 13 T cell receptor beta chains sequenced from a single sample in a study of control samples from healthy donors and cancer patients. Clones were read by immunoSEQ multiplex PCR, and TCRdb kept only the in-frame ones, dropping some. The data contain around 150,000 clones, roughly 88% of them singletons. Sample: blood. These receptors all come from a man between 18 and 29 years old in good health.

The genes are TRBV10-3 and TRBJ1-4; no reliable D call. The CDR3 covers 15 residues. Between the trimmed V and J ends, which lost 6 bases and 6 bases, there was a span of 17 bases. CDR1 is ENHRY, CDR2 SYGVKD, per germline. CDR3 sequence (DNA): TGTGCCATCAGAAAGACCGTCGGCCTGGATGAAAAACTGTTTTTT. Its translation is CAIRKTVGLDEKLFF.

The CDR3 nucleotides are TGTGCCAGCTACTTACAGAACACTGAAGCTTTCTTT. It translates to CASYLQNTEAFF. V gene TRBV21-1 combines with J gene TRBJ1-1. TRBV21-1 is annotated as a pseudogene. This CDR3 is built from 12 residues.

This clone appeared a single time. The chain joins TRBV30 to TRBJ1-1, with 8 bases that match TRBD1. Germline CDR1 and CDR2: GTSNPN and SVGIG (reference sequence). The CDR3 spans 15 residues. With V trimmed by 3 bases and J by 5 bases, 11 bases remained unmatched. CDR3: CAWRSHGTGGTEAFF. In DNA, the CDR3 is TGTGCCTGGAGAAGCCACGGGACAGGCGGGACTGAAGCTTTCTTT.

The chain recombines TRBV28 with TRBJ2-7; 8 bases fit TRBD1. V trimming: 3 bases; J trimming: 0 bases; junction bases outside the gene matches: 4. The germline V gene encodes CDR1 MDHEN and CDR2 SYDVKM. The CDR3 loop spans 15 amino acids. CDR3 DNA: TGTGCCAGCAGTTTGTGGACAGGGAGCTCCTACGAGCAGTACTTC. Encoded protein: CASSLWTGSSYEQYF.

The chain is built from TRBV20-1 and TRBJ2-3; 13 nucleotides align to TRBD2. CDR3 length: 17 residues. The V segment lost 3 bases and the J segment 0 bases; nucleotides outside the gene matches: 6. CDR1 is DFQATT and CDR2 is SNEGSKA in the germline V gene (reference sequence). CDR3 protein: CSASGTSGVSSTDTQYF. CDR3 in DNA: TGCAGTGCTAGTGGGACTAGCGGGGTGTCTAGCACAGATACGCAGTATTTT.

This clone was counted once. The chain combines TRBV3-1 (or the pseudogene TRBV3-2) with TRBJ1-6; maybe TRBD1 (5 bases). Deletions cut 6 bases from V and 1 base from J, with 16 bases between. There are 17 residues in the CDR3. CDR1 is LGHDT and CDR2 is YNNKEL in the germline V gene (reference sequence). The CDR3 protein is CASRSLGVASYNSPLHF. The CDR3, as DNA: TGTGCCAGCAGAAGTTTGGGGGTTGCGTCCTATAATTCACCCCTCCACTTT.

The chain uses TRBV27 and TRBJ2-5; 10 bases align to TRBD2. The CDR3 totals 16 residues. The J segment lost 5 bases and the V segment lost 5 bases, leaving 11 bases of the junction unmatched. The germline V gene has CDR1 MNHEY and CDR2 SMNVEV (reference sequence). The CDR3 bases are TGTGCCAGCAGTCCCCGGCTAGCGGGGGAGGGGGAGACCCAGTACTTC. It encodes CASSPRLAGEGETQYF.

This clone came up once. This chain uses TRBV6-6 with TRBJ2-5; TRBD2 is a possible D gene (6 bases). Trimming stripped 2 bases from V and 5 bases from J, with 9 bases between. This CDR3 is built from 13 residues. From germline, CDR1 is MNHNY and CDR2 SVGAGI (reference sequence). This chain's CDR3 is CASSYGGIETQYF. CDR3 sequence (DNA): TGTGCCAGCAGTTACGGCGGGATTGAGACCCAGTACTTC.

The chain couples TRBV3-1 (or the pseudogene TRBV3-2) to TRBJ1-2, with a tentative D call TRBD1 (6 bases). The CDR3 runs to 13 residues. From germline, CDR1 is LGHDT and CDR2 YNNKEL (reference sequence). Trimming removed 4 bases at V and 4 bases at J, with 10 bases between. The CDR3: CASSRTAFYGYTF. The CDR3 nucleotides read TGTGCCAGCAGCCGGACAGCCTTCTATGGCTACACCTTC.

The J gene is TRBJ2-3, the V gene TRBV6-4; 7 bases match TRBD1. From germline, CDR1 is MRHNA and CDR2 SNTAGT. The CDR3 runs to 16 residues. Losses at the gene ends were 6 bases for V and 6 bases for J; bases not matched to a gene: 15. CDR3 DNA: TGTGCCAGCAGCCCCGACAGGGCCCGATCCAGGGATACGCAGTATTTT. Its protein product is CASSPDRARSRDTQYF.

The CDR3 protein is CASSPDRKGYNEQFF. CDR3 sequence (DNA): TGTGCCAGCTCACCAGACAGAAAGGGGTACAATGAGCAGTTCTTC. V and J are TRBV18 and TRBJ2-1; perhaps TRBD1 as D (5 bases). CDR1 is KGHSH, CDR2 LQKENI, per germline. There are 15 residues in the CDR3. Trimming shortened V by 2 bases and J by 4 bases, and 12 bases separated the two germline ends.

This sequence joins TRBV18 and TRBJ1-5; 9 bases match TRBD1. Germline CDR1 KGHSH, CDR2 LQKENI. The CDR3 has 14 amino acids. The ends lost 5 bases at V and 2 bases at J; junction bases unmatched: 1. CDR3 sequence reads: CASSWDRGNQPQHF. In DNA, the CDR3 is TGTGCCAGCTCATGGGACAGGGGCAATCAGCCCCAGCATTTT.

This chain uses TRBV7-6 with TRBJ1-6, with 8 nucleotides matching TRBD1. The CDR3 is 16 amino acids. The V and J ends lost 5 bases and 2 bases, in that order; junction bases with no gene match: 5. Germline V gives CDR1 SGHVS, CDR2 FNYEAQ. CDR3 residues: CASSLQGATYNSPLHF. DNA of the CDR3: TGTGCCAGCAGCCTCCAGGGGGCCACCTATAATTCACCCCTCCACTTT.